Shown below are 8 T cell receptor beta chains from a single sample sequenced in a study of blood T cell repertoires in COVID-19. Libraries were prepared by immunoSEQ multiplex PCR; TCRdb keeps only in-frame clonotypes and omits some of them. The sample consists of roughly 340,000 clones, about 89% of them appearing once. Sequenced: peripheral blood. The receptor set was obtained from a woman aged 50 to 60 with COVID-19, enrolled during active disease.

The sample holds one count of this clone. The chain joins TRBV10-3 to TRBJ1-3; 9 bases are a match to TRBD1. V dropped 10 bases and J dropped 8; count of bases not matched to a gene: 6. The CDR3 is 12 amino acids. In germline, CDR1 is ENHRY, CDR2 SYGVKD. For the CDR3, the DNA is TGTGCCACCAGGGACAGGGCTTACACCATATATTTT. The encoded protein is CATRDRAYTIYF.

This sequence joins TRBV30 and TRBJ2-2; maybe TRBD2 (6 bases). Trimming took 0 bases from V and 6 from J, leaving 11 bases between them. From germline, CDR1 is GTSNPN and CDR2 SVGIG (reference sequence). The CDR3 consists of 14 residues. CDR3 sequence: CAWSVPEGPGELFF. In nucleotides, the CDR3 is TGTGCCTGGAGTGTACCGGAGGGTCCCGGGGAGCTGTTTTTT.

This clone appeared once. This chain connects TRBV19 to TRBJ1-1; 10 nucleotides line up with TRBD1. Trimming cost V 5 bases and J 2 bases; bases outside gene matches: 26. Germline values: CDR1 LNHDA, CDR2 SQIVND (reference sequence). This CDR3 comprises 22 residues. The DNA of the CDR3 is TGTGCCAGTAGTCCGTACACAGGGACAGGGGCGTTCTTCGCTTCTCCCAACACTGAAGCTTTCTTT. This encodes CASSPYTGTGAFFASPNTEAFF.

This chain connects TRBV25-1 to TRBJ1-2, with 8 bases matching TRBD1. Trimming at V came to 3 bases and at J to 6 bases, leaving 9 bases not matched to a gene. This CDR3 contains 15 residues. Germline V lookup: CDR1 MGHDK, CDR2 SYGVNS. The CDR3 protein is CASSERPGTGDGYTF. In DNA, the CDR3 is TGTGCCAGCAGTGAGAGACCCGGGACAGGAGATGGCTACACCTTC.

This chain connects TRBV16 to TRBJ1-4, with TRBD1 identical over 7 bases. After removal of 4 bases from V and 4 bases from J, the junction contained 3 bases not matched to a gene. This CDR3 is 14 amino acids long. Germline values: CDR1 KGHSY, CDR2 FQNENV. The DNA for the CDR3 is TGTGCCAGCAGCCCGGGGACAGTTAATGAAAAACTGTTTTTT. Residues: CASSPGTVNEKLFF.

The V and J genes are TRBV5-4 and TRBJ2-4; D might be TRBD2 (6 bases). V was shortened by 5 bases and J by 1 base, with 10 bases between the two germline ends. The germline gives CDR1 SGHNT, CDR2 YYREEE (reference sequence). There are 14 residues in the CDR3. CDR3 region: CASSREFAKNIQYF. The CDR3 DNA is TGTGCCAGCAGTCGGGAGTTCGCCAAAAACATTCAGTACTTC.

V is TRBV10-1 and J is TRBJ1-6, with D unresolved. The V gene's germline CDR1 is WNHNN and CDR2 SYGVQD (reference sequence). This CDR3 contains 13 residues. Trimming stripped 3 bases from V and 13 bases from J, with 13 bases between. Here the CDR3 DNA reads TGCGCCAGCAGTGAACAGCCTACTTCGCCCCTCCACTTT. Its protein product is CASSEQPTSPLHF.

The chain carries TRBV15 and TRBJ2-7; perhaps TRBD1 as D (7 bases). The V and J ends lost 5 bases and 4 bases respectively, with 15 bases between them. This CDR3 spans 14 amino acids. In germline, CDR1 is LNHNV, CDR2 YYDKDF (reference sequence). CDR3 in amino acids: CATSVAGGLYEQYF. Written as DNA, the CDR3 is TGTGCCACCAGCGTGGCAGGGGGACTGTACGAGCAGTACTTC.